This TCR beta chain was recorded in a study of cytomegalovirus exposure and HLA in healthy donors. Using immunoSEQ multiplex PCR, the repertoire was profiled, and TCRdb retains in-frame clones only, with some absent. The sample shows 190,000 or so clones, roughly 82% of them seen only once. V was pared by 6 bases and J by 6 bases, with 11 bases between. The length of the CDR3 is 13 residues. Germline CDR1 and CDR2: MDHEN and SYDVKM. This rearrangement joins TRBV28 to TRBJ2-2; no clear D. The TCR originated in a woman younger than 45 in good health and CMV-seropositive. The source material was PBMCs. DNA of the CDR3: TGTGCCAGCAGATCAGTGGTTGCCGGGGAGCTGTTTTTT. Amino acid sequence: CASRSVVAGELFF.